These 17 T cell receptor beta chains were all obtained from the same sample, sequenced in a study of vaccination effects on CD4 cells after COVID-19. The method was immunoSEQ multiplex PCR; TCRdb's version includes in-frame clones alone and lacks a portion of them. The table has about 24,000 clones, 72% seen once. The ViraFEST assay expanded antigen-specific CD4+ T cells with viral peptide pools before sequencing. At the end of over 8 days of culture, CD4+ T cells were isolated. Either the BNT162b2 or mRNA-1273 vaccine was given to participants in two doses. No antigens are known for them. The sample in question was CD4+ T cells from PBMCs cultured with HCoV-NL63 spike peptides, obtained after COVID-19 vaccination. These receptor sequences come from a human donor who received a COVID-19 vaccine.

CDR3 in DNA: TGTGCCAGCAGTGCGAGGGGGGCCCTCTACGAGCAGTACTTC. Translation gives CASSARGALYEQYF. The rearrangement links TRBV2 to TRBJ2-7, with D possibly being TRBD1 or TRBD2 (6 bases each). Trimming left V 4 bases short and J 3 bases short, with 13 bases between. CDR1 SNHLY and CDR2 FYNNEI come from the germline V gene. CDR3 size: 14 residues. Variable domain in full (rest from reference TRBV2 and TRBJ2-7): EPEVTQTPSHQVTQMGQEVILRCVPISNHLYFYWYRQILGQKVEFLVSFYNNEISEKSEIFDDQFSVERPDGSNFTLKIRSTKLEDSAMYFCASSARGALYEQYFGPGTRLTVT.

This clone was detected only a few times. The CDR3 nucleotides read TGCGCCAGCAGCTTGGGGGGAGGTGGAAACACCATATATTTT. It specifies CASSLGGGGNTIYF. The V call is TRBV5-1, the J call TRBJ1-3; the D is unclear. Trimming pared 0 bases from V and 3 bases from J, leaving 7 bases between. The germline V gene has CDR1 SGHRS and CDR2 YFSETQ. The CDR3 contains 14 residues.

This clone has just a few counts. The J gene is TRBJ2-2, the V gene TRBV7-9; D is uncertain. Looked up from germline, CDR1 is SEHNR and CDR2 is FQNEAQ (reference sequence). The CDR3 runs 14 residues. With 7 bases removed from V and 4 bases from J, the gap between germline ends came to 13 bases. CDR3 coding DNA: TGTGCCAGCACCTTGGGGTCAGGCACCGGGGAGCTGTTTTTT. As protein: CASTLGSGTGELFF.

CDR3 residues: CASAKGVSTGYEQYF. CDR3 DNA sequence: TGTGCCAGTGCTAAAGGAGTGTCGACAGGATACGAGCAGTACTTC. The genes are TRBV19 and TRBJ2-7; D is possibly TRBD1 (6 bases). Trimming took off 8 bases at V and 4 bases at J, with 21 bases between the two ends. There are 15 residues in the CDR3. Per the germline V gene, CDR1 is LNHDA and CDR2 is SQIVND (reference sequence).

There are a few counts of this clone. The chain uses TRBV5-1 and TRBJ2-7; tentatively, D is TRBD1 (6 bases). V was shortened by 4 bases and J by 2 bases, with 13 bases between the two germline ends. The CDR3 has 14 residues. The germline gives CDR1 SGHRS, CDR2 YFSETQ. The CDR3 reads CASSRTAGTYEQYF. CDR3 coding DNA: TGCGCCAGCAGCCGGACAGCTGGAACCTACGAGCAGTACTTC.

The chain is built from TRBV7-2 and TRBJ2-5; D perhaps matches TRBD2 (5 bases). The CDR3 contains 12 residues. Germline V lookup: CDR1 SGHTA, CDR2 FQGNSA. V was clipped by 5 bases and J by 9 bases, with 13 bases between them. CDR3: CASSPGVAPQYF. In DNA, the CDR3 is TGTGCCAGCAGCCCCGGCGTAGCGCCCCAGTACTTC.

In DNA form, the CDR3 reads TGTGCCAGCTCACCCATAGCATCCAACGTCCTGACTTTC. This encodes CASSPIASNVLTF. The chain has TRBV18 and TRBJ2-6; D is unclear. Germline CDR1 reads KGHSH; CDR2 reads LQKENI. The CDR3 has 13 residues. V lost 3 bases to trimming and J lost 8 bases, with 8 bases between them.

J is TRBJ1-6 and V is TRBV12-3 or TRBV12-4; D call uncertain. The CDR3 consists of 12 residues. Trimming shortened V by 6 bases and J by 6 bases, and 6 bases separated the two germline ends. The CDR3 DNA is TGTGCCAGCAGGCGCGGTAATTCACCCCTCCACTTT. Amino acid sequence: CASRRGNSPLHF.

The chain has TRBV5-4 and TRBJ1-1; unclear D gene. V lost 1 base to trimming and J lost 0 bases, with 10 bases between them. The CDR3 sequence is 15 residues long. The germline gives CDR1 SGHNT, CDR2 YYREEE (reference sequence). CDR3 loop: CASSLLAGVNTEAFF. The CDR3 bases are TGTGCCAGCAGCTTGTTGGCAGGAGTGAACACTGAAGCTTTCTTT.

The chain has TRBV7-9 and TRBJ1-1, with D maybe TRBD1 (5 bases). The CDR3 length is 16 residues. Trimming cost V 5 bases and J 2 bases, with 18 bases left between them. CDR1 is SEHNR and CDR2 is FQNEAQ in the germline V gene (reference sequence). The CDR3 bases are TGTGCCAGCAGCCCTCACGAGGGGTTGATTAACACTGAAGCTTTCTTT. Translation: CASSPHEGLINTEAFF.

This sequence joins TRBV3-1 (or the pseudogene TRBV3-2) and TRBJ2-7, with a possible D match to TRBD2 (7 bases). The germline V and J ends were trimmed by 4 bases and 0 bases, with 16 bases remaining between them. The CDR3 runs to 16 residues. Per germline, CDR1 LGHDT and CDR2 YNNKEL (reference sequence). The CDR3: CASSLRGTRSSYEQYF. The CDR3 DNA reads TGTGCCAGCAGCCTGCGGGGGACAAGAAGCTCCTACGAGCAGTACTTC.

CDR3 coding DNA: TGTGCCAGCAGCTTGGCCCGGGGGGCGGCCAAAAACATTCAGTACTTC. Its protein product is CASSLARGAAKNIQYF. The V and J genes are TRBV5-4 and TRBJ2-4, with D tentatively TRBD2 (7 bases). The CDR3 is 16 amino acids. V dropped 0 bases and J dropped 1 base, with 11 bases sitting between them. The V gene's germline CDR1 is SGHNT and CDR2 YYREEE (reference sequence).

In its sample, this clone was seen a few times. The gene calls are TRBV4-1 and TRBJ2-2; the match to TRBD1 covers 7 bases. Per germline, CDR1 MGHRA and CDR2 YSYEKL. CDR3 length equals 15 residues. Germline trimming cut 3 bases from V and 6 bases from J; bases unmatched to any gene: 7. CDR3 in DNA: TGCGCCAGCAGCCAGACAGGGATCCTCCCCGGGGAGCTGTTTTTT. It encodes CASSQTGILPGELFF.

The chain combines TRBV18 with TRBJ1-1; 8 bases are shared with TRBD1. Germline V gene sequence: CDR1 KGHSH, CDR2 LQKENI. The ends lost 3 bases at V and 5 bases at J; junction bases unmatched: 20. The CDR3 has 19 amino acids. The CDR3 DNA is TGTGCCAGCTCACCTTATTCCTTGACAGGGGAGTTTACGGGGACTGAAGCTTTCTTT. Amino acids: CASSPYSLTGEFTGTEAFF.

The chain combines TRBV12-3 or TRBV12-4 with TRBJ1-4; D is possibly TRBD1 (5 bases). This CDR3 contains 12 residues. V lost 2 bases and J lost 10, with 8 bases in between. CDR3 sequence reads: CASSLTRGKLFF. CDR3 nucleotides: TGTGCCAGCAGTTTAACAAGGGGAAAACTGTTTTTT.

The V and J genes are TRBV5-1 and TRBJ1-4, with D perhaps matching TRBD1 (5 bases). The CDR3 spans 14 residues. Trimming removed 2 bases at V and 8 bases at J, with 13 bases between. CDR1 is SGHRS, CDR2 YFSETQ, per germline. The CDR3 DNA follows: TGCGCCAGCAGCTTTGGCCAGGGTGGCGAAAAACTGTTTTTT. Its translation is CASSFGQGGEKLFF.

The chain is built from TRBV10-3 and TRBJ1-1; D not resolved. V lost 10 bases, J lost 3 bases, and 15 bases lay in between. CDR1 and CDR2 (germline): ENHRY, SYGVKD. CDR3 length: 13 amino acids. The CDR3 coding sequence is TGTGCCACCAAATTAAATCGGGACACTGAAGCTTTCTTT. Its protein product is CATKLNRDTEAFF.